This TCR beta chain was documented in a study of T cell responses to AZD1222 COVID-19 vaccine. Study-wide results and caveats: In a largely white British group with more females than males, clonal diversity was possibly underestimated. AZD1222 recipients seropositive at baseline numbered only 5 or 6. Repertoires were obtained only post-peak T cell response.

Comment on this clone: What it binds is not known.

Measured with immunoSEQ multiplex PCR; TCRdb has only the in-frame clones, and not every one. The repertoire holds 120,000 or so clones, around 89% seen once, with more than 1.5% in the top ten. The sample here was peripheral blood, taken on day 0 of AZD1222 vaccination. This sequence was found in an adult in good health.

The CDR3 loop reads CASSEGVVRGQPQHF. For the CDR3, the DNA is TGTGCCAGCAGTGAAGGAGTGGTTCGTGGGCAGCCCCAGCATTTT. The rearrangement uses TRBV6-1 and TRBJ1-5; no clear D. Per germline, CDR1 MNHNS and CDR2 SASEGT. This CDR3 comprises 15 residues. Between the trimmed V and J ends, which lost 1 base and 7 bases, there was a span of 14 bases.